This note documents a single TCR beta chain sequence. This sample was included in a study of T cell changes during pregnancy in multiple sclerosis. The CDR3 contains 15 residues. V was clipped by 2 bases and J by 2 bases, with 12 bases between them. Germline CDR1 reads SGHKS; CDR2 reads YYEKEE (reference sequence). Sequenced by immunoSEQ multiplex PCR; TCRdb stores in-frame clones only, minus some. The table includes around 40,000 clones, approximately 92% detected once. The rearrangement joins TRBV5-5 to TRBJ2-3; a possible D gene is TRBD2 (6 bases). The sequenced sample was CD4+ T cells from peripheral blood mononuclear cells, obtained in the first trimester of pregnancy. The receptor's source is a female donor with multiple sclerosis, enrolled in a pregnancy study. DNA of the CDR3: TGTGCCAGCAGCTTCGTAGCGGAGATCACAGATACGCAGTATTTT. Encoded protein: CASSFVAEITDTQYF.